The 11 T cell receptor beta chains listed next were all sequenced from one sample in a study of OX40 agonist ivuxolimab in advanced cancers. Data came from immunoSEQ multiplex PCR; TCRdb stores just in-frame clones and leaves some out. The table records 100,000 to 150,000 clones, 85% to 95% of them present only once. The sample consisted of CD4+ or CD8+ T cells sorted from blood, taken in a trial of the OX40 agonist ivuxolimab. The receptor set was obtained from an adult with an advanced solid tumor such as melanoma, head and neck, liver or kidney cancer.

V usage is TRBV28 and J usage is TRBJ1-1, with D hard to call. CDR1 MDHEN and CDR2 SYDVKM come from the germline V gene. CDR3 size: 11 residues. Deletions cut 5 bases from V and 11 bases from J, with 12 bases between. CDR3 protein: CASSRAWVAFF. CDR3 nucleotides: TGTGCCAGCAGTCGGGCGTGGGTGGCTTTCTTT.

V and J are TRBV29-1 and TRBJ1-1; 9 bases map to TRBD1. Germline CDR1 SQVTM, CDR2 ANQGSEA. The CDR3 covers 17 residues. With 3 bases clipped from V and 0 bases from J, the junction kept 11 bases outside the gene matches. CDR3 sequence reads: CSVEGPGTGNMNTEAFF. In DNA, the CDR3 is TGCAGCGTTGAGGGCCCCGGGACAGGGAATATGAACACTGAAGCTTTCTTT.

The chain employs TRBV19 and TRBJ2-3; the D is unclear. CDR3 length: 14 residues. Germline V lookup: CDR1 LNHDA, CDR2 SQIVND (reference sequence). With 5 bases removed from V and 0 bases from J, the gap between germline ends came to 9 bases. Here the CDR3 reads CASSAQISTDTQYF. In DNA, the CDR3 is TGTGCCAGTAGTGCCCAGATTAGCACAGATACGCAGTATTTT.

The chain recombines TRBV21-1 with TRBJ2-7; TRBD2, the table's D call, was not compared with the DNA. TRBV21-1 is recorded as a pseudogene. The CDR3 loop spans 16 amino acids. The CDR3 is CASSKARASGIDEQYF. CDR3 nucleotides: TGTGCCAGCAGCAAAGCGCGGGCTAGCGGGATCGACGAGCAGTACTTC.

The chain recombines TRBV5-4 with TRBJ2-1; unclear D gene. V was pared by 4 bases and J by 1 base, with 12 bases between. The CDR3 has 15 residues. The germline gives CDR1 SGHNT, CDR2 YYREEE (reference sequence). CDR3 sequence: CASSALSSSYNEQFF. CDR3 sequence (DNA): TGTGCCAGCAGCGCCCTTTCTAGTTCCTACAATGAGCAGTTCTTC.

CDR3 nucleotide sequence: TGTGCCAGCAGTTCCCAAAGGTACTCTGGAAACACCATATATTTT. Amino acids: CASSSQRYSGNTIYF. The V gene is TRBV28, the J gene TRBJ1-3; no definite D call. CDR1 and CDR2 from the germline V gene are MDHEN and SYDVKM. The CDR3 contains 15 residues. V was pared by 4 bases and J by 0 bases, with 10 bases between.

V usage is TRBV7-9 and J usage is TRBJ1-3; D remains unclear. The V end lost 2 bases, the J end lost 4 bases, and 15 bases lay between the germline ends. CDR1 and CDR2 (germline): SEHNR, FQNEAQ (reference sequence). The CDR3 covers 16 residues. CDR3: CASSLISSFGGNTIYF. The CDR3 nucleotides are TGTGCCAGCAGCTTAATTAGTTCCTTCGGCGGAAACACCATATATTTT.

The CDR3 is CASRTGSSPLHF. CDR3 nucleotides: TGTGCCAGCCGCACGGGGAGTTCACCCCTCCACTTT. The chain couples TRBV27 to TRBJ1-6; D remains unclear. The V end lost 8 bases, the J end lost 9 bases, and 11 bases lay between the germline ends. The CDR3 contains 12 residues. Germline V lookup: CDR1 MNHEY, CDR2 SMNVEV (reference sequence).

The chain has TRBV18 and TRBJ1-5, with TRBD1 identical over 11 bases. Germline V gene lookup returns CDR1 KGHSH and CDR2 LQKENI. With V trimmed by 3 bases and J by 6 bases, 4 bases remained unmatched. This CDR3 is 15 amino acids long. Here the CDR3 reads CASSPGQGAGQPQHF. The CDR3 DNA follows: TGTGCCAGCTCACCCGGACAGGGGGCCGGTCAGCCCCAGCATTTT. Filled out from reference TRBV18 and TRBJ1-5, the complete variable domain reads NAGVMQNPRHLVRRRGQEARLRCSPMKGHSHVYWYRQLPEEGLKFMVYLQKENIIDESGMPKERFSAEFPKEGPSILRIQQVVRGDSAAYFCASSPGQGAGQPQHFGDGTRLSIL.

The J gene is TRBJ2-5, the V gene TRBV6-5; maybe TRBD1 (6 bases). Looked up from germline, CDR1 is MNHEY and CDR2 is SVGAGI. The V end lost 2 bases, the J end lost 5 bases, and 15 bases lay between the germline ends. The CDR3 has 15 residues. The CDR3 loop reads CASSYASGQLETQYF. The CDR3 DNA is TGTGCCAGCAGTTACGCCTCTGGACAGTTGGAGACCCAGTACTTC.

The CDR3 reads CASSNQGGGGTDTQYF. The DNA of the CDR3 is TGTGCCAGCAGCAACCAGGGGGGAGGGGGAACAGATACGCAGTATTTT. This chain connects TRBV9 to TRBJ2-3; perhaps D is TRBD1 or TRBD2 (7 bases each). CDR1 and CDR2 from the germline V gene are SGDLS and YYNGEE. The CDR3 spans 16 residues. Trimming stripped 4 bases from V and 3 bases from J, with 18 bases between.